This T cell receptor beta chain was sequenced during a study of blood T cell repertoires in COVID-19. Study-wide background: From T cells, B-cell-depleted T cells, or PBMCs came the material, which was cDNA or gDNA.

Per germline, CDR1 LNHDA and CDR2 SQIVND (reference sequence). The CDR3 runs to 13 residues. V was clipped by 3 bases and J by 5 bases, with 10 bases between them. This table comes from immunoSEQ multiplex PCR, and its TCRdb copy is limited to in-frame clones, with some not included. The table lists 250,000 to 400,000 clones, around 86% of them singletons. The rearrangement uses TRBV19 and TRBJ1-1; D is unresolved. This TCR was sampled from a man aged 50-59 years with active or convalescent COVID-19. The sequenced sample consisted of peripheral blood. CDR3 nucleotides: TGTGCCAGTAGTATCGGCCGGAGTACTGAAGCTTTCTTT. It codes for CASSIGRSTEAFF.